The 31 T cell receptor beta chains presented below share a single source sample, sequenced in a study of molecular identifiers for immune sequencing clone quantification. Using its own MiXCR run on the PCR reads, TCRdb lists one record per CDR3 protein. Among about 640,000 distinct CDR3 sequences listed, just under 20% were seen once. Sequenced material: naive CD8+ T cells from blood, with Jurkat cell RNA spiked in. Documented subset: FACS-sorted CD8+CD4-CCR7+CD45RA+ naive T cells. The receptors stem from a human donor in good health. Some libraries in this study had Jurkat cell RNA spiked in.

This clonotype was found many times. The J gene is TRBJ1-1, the V gene TRBV18; 9 nucleotides align to TRBD1. The V and J ends lost 3 bases and 11 bases, in that order; junction bases with no gene match: 7. Germline V lookup: CDR1 KGHSH, CDR2 LQKENI. The length of the CDR3 is 13 residues. The CDR3 DNA reads as TGTGCCAGCTCACCTAGGGACAGGGCGGAGGCTTTCTTT. Translation: CASSPRDRAEAFF.

This clonotype was found many times. V usage is TRBV6-2 or TRBV6-3 and J usage is TRBJ1-1; D not resolved. Trimming removed 2 bases at V and 0 bases at J, with 10 bases between. Germline lookup yields CDR1 MNHEY and CDR2 SVGEGT. The CDR3 totals 15 residues. The CDR3 DNA reads TGTGCCAGCAGTTACGCCGACCACATGAACACTGAAGCTTTCTTT. Its translation is CASSYADHMNTEAFF.

About this clonotype itself: Since a much larger clone is just one base distant, this may be a read error. V usage is TRBV7-2 and J usage is TRBJ2-7; 13 nucleotides match TRBD2. Looked up from germline, CDR1 is SGHTA and CDR2 is FQGNSA. The CDR3 is 15 amino acids. CDR3 loop: CASSLTGTSGDEQHF. CDR3 in DNA: TGTGCCAGCAGCCTCACCGGGACTAGCGGGGACGAGCAGCACTTC.

This clonotype was detected many times. The chain carries TRBV4-3 and TRBJ2-7; D gene unclear. V lost 0 bases to trimming and J lost 2 bases, with 11 bases between them. The CDR3 spans 15 residues. Germline lookup yields CDR1 LGHNA and CDR2 YSLEER. In DNA form, the CDR3 reads TGCGCCAGCAGCCAAGACCCAGATTCAACCTACGAGCAGTACTTC. Amino acid sequence: CASSQDPDSTYEQYF.

The chain uses TRBV6-6 and TRBJ2-7, with D unresolved. The CDR3 contains 18 residues. Germline lookup yields CDR1 MNHNY and CDR2 SVGAGI (reference sequence). With 3 bases removed from V and 0 bases from J, the gap between germline ends came to 21 bases. The CDR3 DNA is TGTGCCAGCAGTTATTCGAGAATCCTGACACTCAGCTCCTACGAGCAGTACTTC. It yields the protein CASSYSRILTLSSYEQYF.

Points on this clonotype: A read error may be the cause here, since a much bigger clone is one base away. This chain uses TRBV20-1 with TRBJ2-3, with TRBD2 matching over 8 bases. CDR3 length equals 14 residues. The V gene's germline CDR1 is DFQATT and CDR2 SNEGSKA (reference sequence). V trimming: 3 bases; J trimming: 5 bases; junction bases outside the gene matches: 7. As DNA, the CDR3 is TGCAGTGCTAGTGTTAGCGGGATGCTAGATACGCAGTATTTT. Translation gives CSASVSGMLDTQYF.

This clonotype was seen only a few times. Lacking the conserved final phenylalanine or tryptophan, this CDR3 likely reflects a read error. This chain links TRBV19 with TRBJ2-5; 10 bases line up with TRBD2. The germline CDR1 and CDR2 sequences are LNHDA and SQIVND (reference sequence). Losses at the gene ends were 6 bases for V and 1 base for J; bases not matched to a gene: 8. The CDR3 is made up of 16 amino acids. The chain's CDR3 is CASRGGSGGSQETQYY. CDR3 bases: TGTGCCAGTAGGGGGGGTAGCGGGGGGTCCCAAGAGACCCAGTACTAC.

This clonotype was seen repeatedly, ten times or more. The chain couples TRBV5-6 to TRBJ1-1, with D unresolved. This CDR3 spans 13 amino acids. Trimming removed 2 bases from V and 6 bases from J, with 11 bases in between. In germline, CDR1 is SGHDT, CDR2 YYEEEE. CDR3 sequence (DNA): TGTGCCAGCAGCTTAGTATTGGGTGCTGAAGCTTTCTTT. This codes for CASSLVLGAEAFF. The whole variable domain, filled in from reference TRBV5-6 and TRBJ1-1, reads DAGVTQSPTHLIKTRGQQVTLRCSPKSGHDTVSWYQQALGQGPQFIFQYYEEEERQRGNFPDRFSGHQFPNYSSELNVNALLLGDSALYLCASSLVLGAEAFFGQGTRLTVV.

Concerning this clonotype itself: A much bigger clone sits one base away, suggesting this may be a read error. The CDR3 ends on some other residue instead of the conserved phenylalanine or tryptophan, so this is likely a read error. The chain employs TRBV12-3 or TRBV12-4 and TRBJ2-5; the D gene is possibly TRBD1 (6 bases). V was shortened by 5 bases and J by 2 bases, with 15 bases between the two germline ends. The CDR3 runs 15 residues. CDR3: CASSPYRDRQETQYL. CDR3 DNA: TGTGCCAGCAGTCCCTACAGGGACCGGCAAGAGACCCAGTACCTC.

The chain combines TRBV4-3 with TRBJ1-6; no clear D gene. The V gene's germline CDR1 is LGHNA and CDR2 YSLEER. V shed 2 bases and J shed 3 bases, with 11 bases lying between them. The CDR3 has 16 amino acids. CDR3 nucleotides: TGCGCCAGCAGCCAACAGTGGGATGACTATAATTCACCCCTCCACTTT. Amino acid sequence: CASSQQWDDYNSPLHF.

Concerning this clonotype itself: This may be a read error: a much more frequent sequence differs by one nucleotide. The CDR3 spells CASSLETGGGETQYF. The DNA of the CDR3 is TGTGCCAGCAGCCTTGAGACAGGGGGCGGTGAGACCCAGTACTTC. This chain connects TRBV5-4 to TRBJ2-5; 10 nucleotides align to TRBD1. Per germline, CDR1 SGHNT and CDR2 YYREEE (reference sequence). The CDR3 length is 15 residues. V shed 4 bases and J 5 bases; nucleotides not matched to a gene: 8. Full variable domain (missing parts from reference TRBV5-4 and TRBJ2-5): ETGVTQSPTHLIKTRGQQVTLRCSSQSGHNTVSWYQQALGQGPQFIFQYYREEENGRGNFPPRFSGLQFPNYSSELNVNALELDDSALYLCASSLETGGGETQYFGPGTRLLVL.

This clonotype has just a few counts. This may come from a read error, since a much larger clone is one base off. The V and J genes are TRBV20-1 and TRBJ1-6; D not certain. This CDR3 spans 14 amino acids. Looked up from germline, CDR1 is DFQATT and CDR2 is SNEGSKA (reference sequence). The DNA of the CDR3 is TGCGGTGCCAGTCCCCACGCGATGGGTTCACCCCTCCACTTT. This sequence encodes CGASPHAMGSPLHF.

There are many counts of this clonotype. This chain links TRBV28 with TRBJ1-4; D may be TRBD1 (6 bases). Germline V gives CDR1 MDHEN, CDR2 SYDVKM. This CDR3 is built from 16 residues. Trimming left V 3 bases short and J 0 bases short, with 11 bases between. CDR3 region: CASSFSGQSTNEKLFF. DNA for the CDR3: TGTGCCAGCAGTTTTTCCGGACAGTCAACTAATGAAAAACTGTTTTTT.

The chain recombines TRBV28 with TRBJ2-5, with TRBD2 identical over 10 bases. With 0 bases clipped from V and 4 bases from J, the junction kept 20 bases outside the gene matches. In germline, CDR1 is MDHEN, CDR2 SYDVKM. The CDR3 totals 21 residues. The CDR3 coding sequence is TGTGCCAGCAGTTTATGGGGATCGGAACTAGCGGGACCCCAATATGGAGAGACCCAGTACTTC. This translates into CASSLWGSELAGPQYGETQYF.

This clonotype was seen a handful of times. The chain carries TRBV12-3 or TRBV12-4 and TRBJ2-3, with 8 bases that match TRBD1. This CDR3 has 15 residues. V was pared by 3 bases and J by 6 bases, with 8 bases of the junction left unmatched. CDR3 DNA: TGTGCCAGCAGTTTTCCCACAGGGGGGTCGGATACGCAGTATTTT. Translated: CASSFPTGGSDTQYF.

V usage is TRBV6-6 and J usage is TRBJ1-5; tentative D call: TRBD1 (6 bases). CDR1 MNHNY and CDR2 SVGAGI come from the germline V gene (reference sequence). The V end was cut by 0 bases, the J end by 5 bases, with 17 bases between. The CDR3 is 17 amino acids. As DNA, the CDR3 is TGTGCCAGCAGTTACTCGAGGGGTCAGAAGGGGGATCAGCCCCAGCATTTT. It yields the protein CASSYSRGQKGDQPQHF.

This clonotype has a count of ten or more. The chain carries TRBV28 and TRBJ2-7; perhaps TRBD2 as D (6 bases). Germline V lookup: CDR1 MDHEN, CDR2 SYDVKM. There are 14 residues in the CDR3. The ends were cut back, 6 bases at V and 3 bases at J, with 15 bases in the middle. Here the CDR3 reads CASSRLLAVYEQYF. The CDR3, as DNA: TGTGCCAGCAGCCGACTACTAGCAGTCTACGAGCAGTACTTC. Full variable domain (remainder filled in from reference TRBV28 and TRBJ2-7): DVKVTQSSRYLVKRTGEKVFLECVQDMDHENMFWYRQDPGLGLRLIYFSYDVKMKEKGDIPEGYSVSREKKERFSLILESASTNQTSMYLCASSRLLAVYEQYFGPGTRLTVT.

Many counts were recorded for this clonotype. J is TRBJ1-1 and V is TRBV12-3 or TRBV12-4; 8 positions agree with TRBD1. Trimming cost V 6 bases and J 4 bases; bases outside gene matches: 13. The CDR3 covers 16 residues. This CDR3 reads CASSSGQGFLGTEAFF. In nucleotides, the CDR3 is TGTGCCAGCAGCAGCGGACAGGGCTTCTTGGGCACTGAAGCTTTCTTT.

This clonotype was found many times. This chain uses TRBV7-9 with TRBJ2-3; D uncertain. Germline lookup yields CDR1 SEHNR and CDR2 FQNEAQ (reference sequence). V was trimmed by 2 bases and J by 0 bases, leaving 0 bases between them. The CDR3 has 12 residues. In DNA, the CDR3 is TGTGCCAGCAGCTTAAGCACAGATACGCAGTATTTT. Amino acid sequence: CASSLSTDTQYF.

This clonotype was seen ten or more times. The chain uses TRBV29-1 and TRBJ1-1; D is uncertain. The ends were cut back, 7 bases at V and 5 bases at J, with 14 bases in the middle. CDR3 length: 12 amino acids. CDR1 is SQVTM, CDR2 ANQGSEA, per germline. The CDR3 loop reads CSAKDGRTEAFF. DNA for the CDR3: TGCAGCGCCAAAGACGGGAGGACTGAAGCTTTCTTT.

This clonotype was seen just once. The junction does not match germline at one end; this may be a read error. The rearrangement uses TRBV28 and TRBJ2-4; no firm D call. There are 15 residues in the CDR3. The germline V gene encodes CDR1 MDHEN and CDR2 SYDVKM. CDR3 sequence (DNA): TGTGCCAGCAGTCTACTAATTGACAACAAAAACATTCAGCACTTC. Amino acids: CASSLLIDNKNIQHF. The full variable domain, rest sourced from reference TRBV28 and TRBJ2-4, is DVKVTQSSRYLVKRTGEKVFLECVQDMDHENMFWYRQDPGLGLRLIYFSYDVKMKEKGDIPEGYSVSREKKERFSLILESASTNQTSMYLCASSLLIDNKNIQHFGAGTRLSVL.

As for this clonotype: This may stem from a read error, because a much larger clone lies one nucleotide away. In DNA form, the CDR3 reads TGCAGCGTTGAGACCAGAATGACTGAAGCTTACTTT. Its translation is CSVETRMTEAYF. The chain couples TRBV29-1 to TRBJ1-1; no firm D call. The CDR3 consists of 12 residues. Germline V CDR1 and CDR2: SQVTM, ANQGSEA.

This clonotype was detected many times. This rearrangement joins TRBV7-2 to TRBJ2-3; D is unclear. CDR1 and CDR2 (germline): SGHTA, FQGNSA. V dropped 5 bases and J dropped 1 base, with 7 bases sitting between them. This CDR3 has 13 residues. The CDR3 sequence is CASSTLRTDTQYF. In nucleotides, the CDR3 is TGTGCCAGCAGCACCCTACGCACAGATACGCAGTATTTT.

In this sample, this clonotype turned up many times. This rearrangement joins TRBV11-2 to TRBJ2-1; perhaps TRBD1 as D (5 bases). Trimming took off 3 bases at V and 2 bases at J, with 8 bases between the two ends. Germline V gives CDR1 SGHAT, CDR2 FQNNGV. The CDR3 loop spans 14 amino acids. CDR3 nucleotide sequence: TGTGCCAGCAGCTTGTTGGGGCCCTACAATGAGCAGTTCTTC. Translated: CASSLLGPYNEQFF.

About this clonotype: A read error may be the cause here, since a much bigger clone is one base away. The chain has TRBV7-2 and TRBJ2-7; D ambiguous. V was pared by 1 base and J by 3 bases, with 13 bases between. This CDR3 has 15 residues. CDR1 is SGHTA, CDR2 FQGNSA, per germline. CDR3 DNA: TGTGCCAGCAGCTTAGAAGAGGAATTTTACTACGAGCAGTACTTC. Its protein product is CASSLEEEFYYEQYF.

This clonotype showed up many times. The V call is TRBV10-3, the J call TRBJ2-4, with D perhaps assigned TRBD1 or TRBD2 (5 bases each). The V end lost 3 bases, the J end lost 5 bases, and 11 bases lay between the germline ends. The CDR3 has 14 amino acids. The germline V gene has CDR1 ENHRY and CDR2 SYGVKD. DNA of the CDR3: TGTGCCATCAGTGACGAGGGGCTTGAAAACATTCAGTACTTC. It specifies CAISDEGLENIQYF.

This clonotype has a handful of counts. This chain links TRBV5-5 with TRBJ2-7; unclear D gene. The CDR3 runs 13 residues. Trimming cost V 1 base and J 0 bases, with 5 bases left between them. Germline loops: CDR1 SGHKS, CDR2 YYEKEE (reference sequence). The CDR3 DNA sequence: TGTGCCAGCAGCTTGTGGGTCTCCTACGAGCAGTACTTC. Its translation: CASSLWVSYEQYF.

Many counts were recorded for this clonotype. The genes are TRBV7-8 and TRBJ2-6, with D perhaps assigned TRBD1 or TRBD2 (5 bases each). The V end was cut by 9 bases, the J end by 1 base, with 13 bases between. Germline V lookup: CDR1 SGHVS, CDR2 FQNEAQ. This CDR3 has 15 residues. CDR3 nucleotide sequence: TGTGCCAGTACGCAGGGAGTGTCTGGGGCCAACGTCCTGACTTTC. It translates to CASTQGVSGANVLTF.

This clonotype has only a few counts. The chain carries TRBV30 and TRBJ2-7; TRBD1 matches 8 bases. This CDR3 is built from 14 residues. J was trimmed by 3 bases and V by 4 bases; bases with no gene match: 8. Germline CDR1 GTSNPN, CDR2 SVGIG (reference sequence). The chain's CDR3 is CAWIETGTGYEQYF. DNA for the CDR3: TGTGCCTGGATCGAGACCGGGACAGGCTACGAGCAGTACTTC.

The rearrangement joins TRBV11-2 to TRBJ2-1; D is possibly TRBD2 (5 bases). V lost 5 bases and J 8 bases, leaving 16 bases between the germline ends. Germline CDR1 and CDR2: SGHAT and FQNNGV. The length of the CDR3 is 14 residues. CDR3 loop: CASSLGDYVDEQFF. CDR3 coding DNA: TGTGCCAGCAGCCTGGGAGACTACGTGGATGAGCAGTTCTTC.

This clonotype was counted a few times. The V and J genes are TRBV7-9 and TRBJ2-7; 9 positions match TRBD1. Per the germline V gene, CDR1 is SEHNR and CDR2 is FQNEAQ (reference sequence). The CDR3 runs 14 residues. The J segment lost 8 bases and the V segment lost 1 base, leaving 6 bases of the junction unmatched. The DNA of the CDR3 is TGTGCCAGCAGCTTAGATGGGACAGGGATCAAGCAGTACTTC. Residues: CASSLDGTGIKQYF.